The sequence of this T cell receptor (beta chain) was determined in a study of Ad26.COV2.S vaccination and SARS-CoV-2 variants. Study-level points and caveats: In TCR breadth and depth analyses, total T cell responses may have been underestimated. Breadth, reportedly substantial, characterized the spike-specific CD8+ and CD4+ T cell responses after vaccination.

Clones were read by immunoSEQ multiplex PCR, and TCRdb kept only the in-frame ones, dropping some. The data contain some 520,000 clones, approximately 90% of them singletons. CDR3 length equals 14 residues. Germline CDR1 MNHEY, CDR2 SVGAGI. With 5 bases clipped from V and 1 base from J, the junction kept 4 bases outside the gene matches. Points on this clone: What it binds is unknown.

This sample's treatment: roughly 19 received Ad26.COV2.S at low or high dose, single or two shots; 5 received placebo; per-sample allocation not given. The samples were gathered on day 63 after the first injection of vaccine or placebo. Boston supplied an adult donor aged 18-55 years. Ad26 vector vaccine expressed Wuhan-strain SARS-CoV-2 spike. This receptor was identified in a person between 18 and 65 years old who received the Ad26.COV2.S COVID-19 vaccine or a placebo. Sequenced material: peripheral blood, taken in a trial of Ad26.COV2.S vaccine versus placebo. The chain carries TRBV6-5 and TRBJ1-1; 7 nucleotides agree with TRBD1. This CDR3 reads CASSLRTGNTEAFF. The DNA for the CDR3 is TGTGCCAGCAGTCTTCGGACAGGGAACACTGAAGCTTTCTTT.